Listed here are 9 T cell receptor beta chains from one sample, sequenced in a study of T-cell memory formation after mild COVID-19. In TCRdb, the 5' RACE reads were re-called with MiXCR into one record per CDR3 protein. The table has approximately 98,000 distinct CDR3 sequences, roughly a sixth seen once. Specimen: PBMCs or a T cell subset sorted from them (not recorded which). These receptors were collected from a man between 18 and 35 years old who had mild COVID-19 (a few samples of this study predate the infection). Cell type and time point are not known.

The CDR3 DNA sequence: TGTGCCAGCAGGGTCAGGGTGGGCGAGCAGTACGTC. Translation: CASRVRVGEQYV. This chain connects TRBV2 to TRBJ2-7; a weak D match, TRBD1 (5 bases). Germline V gene lookup returns CDR1 SNHLY and CDR2 FYNNEI. The CDR3 contains 12 residues. Trimming removed 6 bases at V and 6 bases at J, with 12 bases between.

The J gene is TRBJ2-1, the V gene TRBV24-1; 8 bases match TRBD2. J was trimmed by 7 bases and V by 4 bases; bases with no gene match: 11. The CDR3 has 16 residues. CDR1 is KGHDR, CDR2 SFDVKD, per germline. CDR3 nucleotide sequence: TGTGCCACCAGTGAGATGAAGAGCGGGGGATGGAATGAGCAGTTCTTC. Encoded protein: CATSEMKSGGWNEQFF.

This CDR3 is CASSLINTAGELFF. The CDR3, as DNA: TGTGCCAGCAGCTTAATCAACACTGCCGGGGAGCTGTTTTTT. This chain links TRBV7-9 with TRBJ2-2, with no clear D. The V end lost 2 bases, the J end lost 6 bases, and 10 bases lay between the germline ends. The CDR3 covers 14 residues. Germline assignment: CDR1 SEHNR and CDR2 FQNEAQ (reference sequence).

The V call is TRBV5-1, the J call TRBJ2-1; tentatively, D is TRBD2 (5 bases). Trimming took off 4 bases at V and 9 bases at J, with 17 bases between the two ends. From germline, CDR1 is SGHRS and CDR2 YFSETQ. The CDR3 length is 14 residues. CDR3 residues: CASSPELARGEQFF. Here the CDR3 DNA reads TGCGCCAGCAGCCCGGAATTAGCCCGGGGTGAGCAGTTCTTC.

This clonotype was seen only a few times. The chain joins TRBV7-2 to TRBJ2-3; D remains unclear. Germline CDR1 reads SGHTA; CDR2 reads FQGNSA. CDR3 size: 12 residues. Trimming removed 8 bases from V and 2 bases from J, with 8 bases in between. DNA for the CDR3: TGTGCCAGCCAGAGATACACAGATACGCAGTATTTT. Residues: CASQRYTDTQYF.

The chain joins TRBV11-2 to TRBJ2-1, with D possibly TRBD2 on 6 matching bases. The CDR3 covers 15 residues. Germline CDR1 reads SGHAT; CDR2 reads FQNNGV. Trimming left V 5 bases short and J 1 base short, with 12 bases between. The CDR3 is CASSVIRGSYNEQFF. CDR3 DNA: TGTGCCAGCAGCGTAATCCGGGGGTCCTACAATGAGCAGTTCTTC. Supplemented by reference TRBV11-2 and TRBJ2-1, the full variable domain reads EAGVAQSPRYKIIEKRQSVAFWCNPISGHATLYWYQQILGQGPKLLIQFQNNGVVDDSQLPKDRFSAERLKGVDSTLKIQPAKLEDSAVYLCASSVIRGSYNEQFFGPGTRLTVL.

Only a few counts were recorded for this clonotype. The CDR3 nucleotides are TGCAGTGCTAGAGATCTCTTTCAGGGATTGGGCACTGAAGCTTTCTTT. Protein sequence: CSARDLFQGLGTEAFF. The chain carries TRBV20-1 and TRBJ1-1, with a weak D call TRBD1 (5 bases). V was shortened by 0 bases and J by 4 bases, with 18 bases between the two germline ends. Germline loops: CDR1 DFQATT, CDR2 SNEGSKA (reference sequence). The CDR3 spans 16 residues.

The rearrangement joins TRBV5-1 to TRBJ1-1; D is possibly TRBD1 (6 bases). CDR1 and CDR2 from the germline V gene are SGHRS and YFSETQ. The V and J ends lost 7 bases and 0 bases respectively, with 13 bases between them. This CDR3 comprises 14 residues. The CDR3 protein is CASCQDSMNTEAFF. CDR3 sequence (DNA): TGCGCCAGCTGCCAGGACAGCATGAACACTGAAGCTTTCTTT.

This sequence joins TRBV15 and TRBJ1-2; D is undetermined. Trimming removed 0 bases at V and 4 bases at J, with 3 bases between. Germline-derived CDR1 and CDR2 are LNHNV and YYDKDF (reference sequence). The CDR3 consists of 12 residues. DNA for the CDR3: TGTGCCACCAGCAGAGATAGCTATGGCTACACCTTC. It translates to CATSRDSYGYTF.